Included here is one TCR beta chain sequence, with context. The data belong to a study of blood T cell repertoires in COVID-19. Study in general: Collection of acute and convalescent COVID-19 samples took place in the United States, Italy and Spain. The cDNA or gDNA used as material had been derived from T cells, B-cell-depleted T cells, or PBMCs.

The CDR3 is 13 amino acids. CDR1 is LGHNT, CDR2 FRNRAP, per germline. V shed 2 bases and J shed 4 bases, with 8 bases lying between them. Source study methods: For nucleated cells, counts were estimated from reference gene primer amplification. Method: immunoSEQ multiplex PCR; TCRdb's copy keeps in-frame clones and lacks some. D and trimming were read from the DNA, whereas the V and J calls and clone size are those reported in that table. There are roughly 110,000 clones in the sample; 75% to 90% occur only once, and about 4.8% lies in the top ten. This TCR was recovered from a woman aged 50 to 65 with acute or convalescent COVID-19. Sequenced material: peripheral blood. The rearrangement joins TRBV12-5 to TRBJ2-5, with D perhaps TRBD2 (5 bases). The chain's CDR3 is CASGLWLAETQYF. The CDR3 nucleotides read TGTGCTAGTGGTTTGTGGCTAGCAGAGACCCAGTACTTC.